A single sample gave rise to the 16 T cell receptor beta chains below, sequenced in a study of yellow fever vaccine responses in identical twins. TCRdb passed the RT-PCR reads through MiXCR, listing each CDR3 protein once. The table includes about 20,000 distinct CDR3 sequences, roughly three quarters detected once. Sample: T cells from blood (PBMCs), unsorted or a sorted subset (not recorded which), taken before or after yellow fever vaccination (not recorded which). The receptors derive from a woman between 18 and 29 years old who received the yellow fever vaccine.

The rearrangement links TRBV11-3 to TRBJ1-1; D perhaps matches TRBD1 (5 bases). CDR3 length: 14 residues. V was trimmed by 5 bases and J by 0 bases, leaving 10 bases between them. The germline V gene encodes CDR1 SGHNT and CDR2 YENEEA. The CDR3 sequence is CASSGGTMNTEAFF. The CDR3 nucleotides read TGTGCCAGCAGCGGGGGTACCATGAACACTGAAGCTTTCTTT. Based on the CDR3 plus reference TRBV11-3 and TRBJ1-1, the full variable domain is EAGVVQSPRYKIIEKKQPVAFWCNPISGHNTLYWYLQNLGQGPELLIRYENEEAVDDSQLPKDRFSAERLKGVDSTLKIQPAELGDSAVYLCASSGGTMNTEAFFGQGTRLTVV.

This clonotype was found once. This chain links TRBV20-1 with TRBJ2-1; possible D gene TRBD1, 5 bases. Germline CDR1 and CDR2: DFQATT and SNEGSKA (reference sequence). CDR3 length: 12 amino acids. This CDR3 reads CSILGPYNEQFF. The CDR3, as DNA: TGCTCCATCTTGGGGCCCTACAATGAGCAGTTCTTC.

DNA for the CDR3: TGTGCCAGCAGCCCAGGGGGGTCGGGCACTGAAGCTTTCTTT. It is translated as CASSPGGSGTEAFF. The J gene is TRBJ1-1, the V gene TRBV7-6, with TRBD1 identical over 7 bases. This CDR3 is 14 amino acids long. Germline loops: CDR1 SGHVS, CDR2 FNYEAQ. The junction had 7 bases not matched to a gene; V was cut back by 5 bases and J by 4 bases.

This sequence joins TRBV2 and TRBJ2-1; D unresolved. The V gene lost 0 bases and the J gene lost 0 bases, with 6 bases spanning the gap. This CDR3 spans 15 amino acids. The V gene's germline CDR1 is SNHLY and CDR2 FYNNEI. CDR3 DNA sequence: TGTGCCAGCAGTGAAGCCGTGAGCTCCTACAATGAGCAGTTCTTC. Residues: CASSEAVSSYNEQFF.

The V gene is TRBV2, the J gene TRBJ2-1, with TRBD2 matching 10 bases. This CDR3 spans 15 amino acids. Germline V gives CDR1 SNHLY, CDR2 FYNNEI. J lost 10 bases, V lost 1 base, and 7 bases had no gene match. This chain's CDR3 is CASSEDYGLAEEQFF. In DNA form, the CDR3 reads TGTGCCAGCAGTGAAGACTATGGACTAGCGGAAGAGCAGTTCTTC. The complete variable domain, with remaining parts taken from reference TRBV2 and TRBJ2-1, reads EPEVTQTPSHQVTQMGQEVILRCVPISNHLYFYWYRQILGQKVEFLVSFYNNEISEKSEIFDDQFSVERPDGSNFTLKIRSTKLEDSAMYFCASSEDYGLAEEQFFGPGTRLTVL.

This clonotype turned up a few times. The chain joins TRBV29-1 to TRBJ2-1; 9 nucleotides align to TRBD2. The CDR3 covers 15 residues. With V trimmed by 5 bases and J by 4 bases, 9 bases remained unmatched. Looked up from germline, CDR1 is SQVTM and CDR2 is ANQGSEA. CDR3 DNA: TGCAGCGTTTGGGTTAGCGGGAGCCAATACAATGAGCAGTTCTTC. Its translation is CSVWVSGSQYNEQFF.

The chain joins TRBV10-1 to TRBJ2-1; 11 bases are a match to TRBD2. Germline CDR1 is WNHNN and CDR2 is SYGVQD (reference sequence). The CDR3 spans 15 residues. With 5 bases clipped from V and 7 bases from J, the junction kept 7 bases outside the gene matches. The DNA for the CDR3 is TGCGCCAGCAGTATGAAGACTAGCGGGACAAATGAGCAGTTCTTC. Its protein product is CASSMKTSGTNEQFF.

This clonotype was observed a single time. As DNA, the CDR3 is TGTGCCAGCAGTTTGTCGGGAGTAGGAACCGGGGAGCTGTTTTTT. Translated, it gives CASSLSGVGTGELFF. V usage is TRBV12-3 or TRBV12-4 and J usage is TRBJ2-2, with TRBD2 as a possible D gene (6 bases). The CDR3 is made up of 15 amino acids. V was shortened by 3 bases and J by 5 bases, with 13 bases between the two germline ends.

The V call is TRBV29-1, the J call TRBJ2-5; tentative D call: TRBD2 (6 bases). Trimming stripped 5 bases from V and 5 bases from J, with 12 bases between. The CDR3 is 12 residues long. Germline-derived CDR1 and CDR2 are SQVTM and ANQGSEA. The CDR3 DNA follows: TGCAGCGTTCTTGGAGGGCGCGAGACCCAGTACTTC. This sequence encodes CSVLGGRETQYF.

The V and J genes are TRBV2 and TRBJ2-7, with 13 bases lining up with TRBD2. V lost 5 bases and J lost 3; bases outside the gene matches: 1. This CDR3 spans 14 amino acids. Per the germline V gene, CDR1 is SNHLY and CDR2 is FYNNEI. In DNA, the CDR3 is TGTGCCAGCAGTTGGACTAGCGGGGGCTACGAGCAGTACTTC. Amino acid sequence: CASSWTSGGYEQYF.

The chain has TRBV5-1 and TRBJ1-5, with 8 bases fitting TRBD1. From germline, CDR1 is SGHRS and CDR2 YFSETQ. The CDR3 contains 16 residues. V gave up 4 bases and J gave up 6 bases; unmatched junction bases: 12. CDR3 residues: CASSRIASRGLQPQHF. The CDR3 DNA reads TGCGCCAGCAGCCGCATAGCTAGCAGGGGGCTTCAGCCCCAGCATTTT.

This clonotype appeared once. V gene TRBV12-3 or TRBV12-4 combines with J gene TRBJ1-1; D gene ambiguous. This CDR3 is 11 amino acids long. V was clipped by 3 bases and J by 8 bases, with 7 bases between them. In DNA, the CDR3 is TGTGCCAGCAGTTTGACGCGGGAAGCTTTCTTT. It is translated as CASSLTREAFF.

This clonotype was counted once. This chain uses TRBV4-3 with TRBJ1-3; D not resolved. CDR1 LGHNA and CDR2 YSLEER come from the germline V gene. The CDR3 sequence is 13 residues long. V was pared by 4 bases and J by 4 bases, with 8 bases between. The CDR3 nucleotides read TGCGCCAGCAGCCCCTCCCCAGGAAACACCATATATTTT. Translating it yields CASSPSPGNTIYF.

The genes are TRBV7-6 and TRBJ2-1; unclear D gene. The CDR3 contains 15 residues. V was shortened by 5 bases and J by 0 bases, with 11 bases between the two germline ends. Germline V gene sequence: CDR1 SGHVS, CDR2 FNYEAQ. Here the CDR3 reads CASSPRSGSYNEQFF. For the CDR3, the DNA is TGTGCCAGCAGCCCCCGTTCGGGCTCCTACAATGAGCAGTTCTTC.

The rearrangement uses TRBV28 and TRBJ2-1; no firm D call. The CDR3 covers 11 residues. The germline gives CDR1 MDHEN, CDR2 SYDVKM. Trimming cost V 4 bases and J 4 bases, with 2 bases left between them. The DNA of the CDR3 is TGTGCCAGCAGTTATTACAATGAGCAGTTCTTC. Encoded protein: CASSYYNEQFF.

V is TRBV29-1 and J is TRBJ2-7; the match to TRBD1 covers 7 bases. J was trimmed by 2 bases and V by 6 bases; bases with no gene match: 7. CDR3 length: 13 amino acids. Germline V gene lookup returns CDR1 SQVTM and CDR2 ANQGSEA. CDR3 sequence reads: CSVLTGFTYEQYF. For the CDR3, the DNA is TGCAGCGTACTGACAGGGTTCACCTACGAGCAGTACTTC.